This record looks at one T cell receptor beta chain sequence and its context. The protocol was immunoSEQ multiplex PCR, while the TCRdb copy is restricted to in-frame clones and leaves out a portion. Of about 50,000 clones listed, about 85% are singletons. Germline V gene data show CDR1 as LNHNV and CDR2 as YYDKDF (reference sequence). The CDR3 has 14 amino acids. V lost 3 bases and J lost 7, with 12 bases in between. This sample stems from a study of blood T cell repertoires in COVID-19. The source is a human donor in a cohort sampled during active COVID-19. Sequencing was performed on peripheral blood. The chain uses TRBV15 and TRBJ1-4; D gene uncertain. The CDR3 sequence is CATSSYGSAEKLFF. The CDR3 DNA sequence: TGTGCCACCAGCAGTTATGGAAGCGCTGAAAAACTGTTTTTT.